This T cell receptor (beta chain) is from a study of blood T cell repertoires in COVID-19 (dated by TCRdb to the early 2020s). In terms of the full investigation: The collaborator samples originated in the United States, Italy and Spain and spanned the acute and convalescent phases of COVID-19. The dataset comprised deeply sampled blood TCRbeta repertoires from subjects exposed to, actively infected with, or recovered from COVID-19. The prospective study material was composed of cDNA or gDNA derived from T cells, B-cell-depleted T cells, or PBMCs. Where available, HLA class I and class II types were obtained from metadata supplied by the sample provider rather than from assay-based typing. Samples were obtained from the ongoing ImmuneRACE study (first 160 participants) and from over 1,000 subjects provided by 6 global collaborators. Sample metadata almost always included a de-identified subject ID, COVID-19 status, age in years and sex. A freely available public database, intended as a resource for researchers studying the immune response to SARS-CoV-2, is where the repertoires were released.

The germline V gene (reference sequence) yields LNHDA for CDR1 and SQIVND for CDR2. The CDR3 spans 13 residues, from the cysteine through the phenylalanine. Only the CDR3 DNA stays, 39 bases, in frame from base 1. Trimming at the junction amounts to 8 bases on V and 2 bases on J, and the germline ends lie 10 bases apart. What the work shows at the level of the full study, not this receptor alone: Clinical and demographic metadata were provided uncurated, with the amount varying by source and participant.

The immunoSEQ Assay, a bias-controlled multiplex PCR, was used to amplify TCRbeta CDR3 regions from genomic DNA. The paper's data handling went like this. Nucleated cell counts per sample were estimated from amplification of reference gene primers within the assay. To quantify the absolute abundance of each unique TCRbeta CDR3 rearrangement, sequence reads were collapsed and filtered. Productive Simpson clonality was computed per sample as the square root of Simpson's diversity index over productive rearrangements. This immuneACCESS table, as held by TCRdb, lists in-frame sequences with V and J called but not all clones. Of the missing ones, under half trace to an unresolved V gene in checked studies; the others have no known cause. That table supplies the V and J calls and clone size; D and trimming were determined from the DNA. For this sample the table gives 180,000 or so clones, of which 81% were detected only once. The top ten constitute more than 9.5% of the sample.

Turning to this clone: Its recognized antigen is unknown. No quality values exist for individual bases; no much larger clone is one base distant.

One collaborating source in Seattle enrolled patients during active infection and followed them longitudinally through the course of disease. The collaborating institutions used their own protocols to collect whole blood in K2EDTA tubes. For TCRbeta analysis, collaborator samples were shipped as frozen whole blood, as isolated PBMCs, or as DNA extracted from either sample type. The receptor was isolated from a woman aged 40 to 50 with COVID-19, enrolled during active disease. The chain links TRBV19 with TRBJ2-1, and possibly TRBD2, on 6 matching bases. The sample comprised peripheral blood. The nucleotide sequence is TGTGCCAGTGGAGGAGGGGCCTACAATGAGCAGTTCTTC. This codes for CASGGGAYNEQFF.